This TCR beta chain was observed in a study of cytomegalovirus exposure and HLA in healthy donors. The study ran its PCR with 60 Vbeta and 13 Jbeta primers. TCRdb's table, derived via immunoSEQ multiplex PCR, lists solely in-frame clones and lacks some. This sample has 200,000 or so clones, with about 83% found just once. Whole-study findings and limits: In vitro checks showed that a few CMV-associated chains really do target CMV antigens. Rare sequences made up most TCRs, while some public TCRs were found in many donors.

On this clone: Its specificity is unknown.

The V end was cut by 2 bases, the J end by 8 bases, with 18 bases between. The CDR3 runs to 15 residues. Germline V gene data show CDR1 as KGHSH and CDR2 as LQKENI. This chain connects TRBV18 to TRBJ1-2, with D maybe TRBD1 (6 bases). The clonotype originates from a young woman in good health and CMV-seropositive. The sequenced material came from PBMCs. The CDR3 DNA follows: TGTGCCAGCTCACCAACAGGGCCCCGGGGCGGCGGCTACACCTTC. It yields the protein CASSPTGPRGGGYTF.